The text below deals with one TCR beta chain. The sample comes from a study of OX40 agonist ivuxolimab in advanced cancers. The table came from immunoSEQ multiplex PCR; TCRdb's copy has only in-frame clones and leaves some out. This table holds 60,000 or so clones, 90% found once. This clonotype was sampled from an adult with an advanced solid tumor such as melanoma, head and neck, liver or kidney cancer. The sequencing here drew on CD4+ or CD8+ T cells sorted from blood, taken in a trial of the OX40 agonist ivuxolimab.

The CDR3 region has the DNA TGTGCCACCAGCAGAGAGGGAGCGGGAGACCGCTACAATGAGCAGTTCTTC. Translated, it gives CATSREGAGDRYNEQFF. J is TRBJ2-1 and V is TRBV15; 8 positions agree with TRBD2. The CDR3 runs 17 residues. Germline assignment: CDR1 LNHNV and CDR2 YYDKDF (reference sequence). The V and J ends lost 0 bases and 3 bases, in that order; junction bases with no gene match: 7.